This note documents a single T cell receptor beta chain sequence. This sample is part of a study of shared T cell receptors in the human thymus. Only in-frame clones appear in the TCRdb table, and some are missing; sequencing was by immunoSEQ multiplex PCR. The table lists under 450,000 clones, more than 85% of them singletons, with approximately 0.02% in the top ten. The germline V gene encodes CDR1 MNHNY and CDR2 SVGAGI (reference sequence). The V and J ends lost 7 bases and 5 bases, in that order; junction bases with no gene match: 8. This CDR3 is 14 amino acids long. The origin of this receptor is a human donor. The J gene is TRBJ1-2, the V gene TRBV6-6, with 9 bases matching TRBD1. The sample taken for sequencing was thymocytes. CDR3 sequence reads: CASKGDRVAYGYTF. CDR3 in DNA: TGTGCCAGCAAGGGGGACAGGGTGGCGTATGGCTACACCTTC.